The 15 T cell receptor beta chains below come from one sample, sequenced in a study of neoadjuvant anti-PD-1 for oral cavity cancer. Time point reported: after neoadjuvant nivolumab, at surgical resection. This table comes from immunoSEQ multiplex PCR, and its TCRdb copy is limited to in-frame clones, with some not included. The data contain around 70,000 clones, 80% to 90% of them seen just once; the ten biggest clones take up around 3.2%. Here the sequenced sample was PBMCs, taken after nivolumab (anti-PD-1) treatment. The receptors come from a person aged 40 to 85 with oral cavity squamous cell carcinoma.

The V and J genes are TRBV29-1 and TRBJ2-5, with D unresolved. Germline CDR1 reads SQVTM; CDR2 reads ANQGSEA. The V gene lost 6 bases and the J gene lost 5 bases, with 13 bases spanning the gap. The CDR3 loop spans 12 amino acids. The CDR3 sequence is CSVGGPPETQYF. In DNA form, the CDR3 reads TGCAGCGTAGGCGGACCTCCGGAGACCCAGTACTTC. Filled out from reference TRBV29-1 and TRBJ2-5, the complete variable domain reads SAVISQKPSRDICQRGTSLTIQCQVDSQVTMMFWYRQQPGQSLTLIATANQGSEATYESGFVIDKFPISRPNLTFSTLTVSNMSPEDSSIYLCSVGGPPETQYFGPGTRLLVL.

This rearrangement joins TRBV27 to TRBJ2-7; a possible D gene is TRBD2 (6 bases). The CDR3 has 16 amino acids. V gave up 6 bases and J gave up 0 bases, with 18 bases separating them. CDR1 MNHEY and CDR2 SMNVEV come from the germline V gene (reference sequence). The CDR3 region has the DNA TGTGCCAGCAGCCTGGCGGGCGGGGTTAGCTCCTACGAGCAGTACTTC. Translated, it gives CASSLAGGVSSYEQYF.

This chain uses TRBV5-1 with TRBJ2-1, with 8 bases lining up with TRBD1. The CDR3 totals 14 residues. V was pared by 4 bases and J by 3 bases, with 3 bases of the junction left unmatched. Germline V gene data show CDR1 as SGHRS and CDR2 as YFSETQ. CDR3 residues: CASSAGQGYNEQFF. The CDR3 DNA sequence: TGCGCCAGCAGCGCCGGACAGGGCTACAATGAGCAGTTCTTC.

The chain joins TRBV13 to TRBJ2-7, with D tentatively TRBD2 (5 bases). The CDR3 totals 15 residues. With 6 bases removed from V and 4 bases from J, the gap between germline ends came to 19 bases. Germline-derived CDR1 and CDR2 are PRHDT and FYEKMQ (reference sequence). CDR3 loop: CASSPTREATYEQYF. The CDR3 DNA sequence: TGTGCCAGCAGTCCAACCCGGGAAGCCACTTACGAGCAGTACTTC. The full variable domain, completed using reference TRBV13 and TRBJ2-7, is AAGVIQSPRHLIKEKRETATLKCYPIPRHDTVYWYQQGPGQDPQFLISFYEKMQSDKGSIPDRFSAQQFSDYHSELNMSSLELGDSALYFCASSPTREATYEQYFGPGTRLTVT.

This chain connects TRBV5-6 to TRBJ1-5; possibly TRBD1 for D (6 bases). Trimming left V 7 bases short and J 4 bases short, with 21 bases between. Germline V gene data show CDR1 as SGHDT and CDR2 as YYEEEE. CDR3 length: 16 residues. CDR3 DNA: TGTGCCAGCCCATGGACAGTGACTTTTGGTAATCAGCCCCAGCATTTT. Its protein product is CASPWTVTFGNQPQHF.

V is TRBV7-9 and J is TRBJ1-1; a possible D gene is TRBD1 (6 bases). The germline gives CDR1 SEHNR, CDR2 FQNEAQ (reference sequence). The CDR3 sequence is 15 residues long. The V end lost 1 base, the J end lost 5 bases, and 14 bases lay between the germline ends. The CDR3 loop reads CASSLVQGRYTEAFF. In DNA, the CDR3 is TGTGCCAGCAGCTTAGTACAGGGTCGTTATACTGAAGCTTTCTTT.

This chain uses TRBV11-1 with TRBJ2-3; D might be TRBD1 (5 bases). This CDR3 has 13 residues. With 0 bases removed from V and 7 bases from J, the gap between germline ends came to 8 bases. Per germline, CDR1 SGHAT and CDR2 FQDESV (reference sequence). CDR3 amino acids: CASSLAGPYTQYF. The CDR3 DNA reads as TGTGCCAGCAGCTTAGCGGGGCCGTATACGCAGTATTTT.

This CDR3 reads CASSLKGGTGVTEAFF. CDR3 nucleotides: TGTGCCAGCAGTTTAAAAGGAGGGACAGGGGTGACTGAAGCTTTCTTT. This chain joins TRBV27 and TRBJ1-1, with 10 positions matching TRBD1. The germline CDR1 and CDR2 sequences are MNHEY and SMNVEV (reference sequence). Losses at the gene ends were 2 bases for V and 5 bases for J; bases not matched to a gene: 8. The CDR3 sequence is 16 residues long.

This chain connects TRBV4-1 to TRBJ2-3; D is perhaps TRBD2 (7 bases). Germline V gene lookup returns CDR1 MGHRA and CDR2 YSYEKL. The germline V and J ends were trimmed by 1 base and 5 bases, with 16 bases remaining between them. The CDR3 sequence is 16 residues long. The CDR3 loop is CASSQVVRGAVDTQYF. CDR3 DNA sequence: TGCGCCAGCAGCCAAGTAGTCCGGGGGGCGGTAGATACGCAGTATTTT.

To note about this clone: The same CDR3 is also encoded by other DNA sequences in this sample. The chain has TRBV19 and TRBJ1-2, with D possibly matching TRBD1 (6 bases). Germline V gene lookup returns CDR1 LNHDA and CDR2 SQIVND (reference sequence). The germline V and J ends were trimmed by 6 bases and 8 bases, with 13 bases remaining between them. The CDR3 is made up of 12 amino acids. The CDR3 here is CASRTQGFGYTF. The DNA of the CDR3 is TGTGCCAGTAGGACGCAGGGGTTCGGCTACACCTTC.

The rearrangement joins TRBV11-2 to TRBJ1-3, with 8 bases identical to TRBD1. In germline, CDR1 is SGHAT, CDR2 FQNNGV. CDR3 length: 16 residues. V lost 0 bases to trimming and J lost 2 bases; unmatched junction nucleotides: 3. The CDR3: CASSLETGGTGNTIYF. The CDR3 DNA reads TGTGCCAGCAGCTTAGAAACAGGGGGGACTGGAAACACCATATATTTT.

This clone was seen a few times. The V and J genes are TRBV6-5 and TRBJ2-3; D gene ambiguous. The CDR3 length is 13 residues. V lost 4 bases and J lost 6, with 11 bases in between. The V gene's germline CDR1 is MNHEY and CDR2 SVGAGI. The CDR3 is CASSSPRWDTQYF. The CDR3 nucleotides are TGTGCCAGCAGTTCCCCAAGGTGGGATACGCAGTATTTT.

In its sample, this clone was seen once. This chain links TRBV2 with TRBJ2-7; 7 bases map to TRBD2. The CDR3 totals 14 residues. Germline V gene sequence: CDR1 SNHLY, CDR2 FYNNEI. The V gene end was trimmed by 1 base and the J gene end by 3 bases; junction bases not matched to a gene: 3. DNA of the CDR3: TGTGCCAGCAGTGAAGGGGGGGGAGTCTACGAGCAGTACTTC. This translates into CASSEGGGVYEQYF.

The chain uses TRBV6-1 and TRBJ2-2; D call uncertain. Trimming left V 0 bases short and J 4 bases short, with 6 bases between. CDR1 and CDR2 from the germline V gene are MNHNS and SASEGT. The CDR3 has 14 residues. CDR3 protein: CASSEAGITGELFF. In DNA, the CDR3 is TGTGCCAGCAGTGAAGCGGGAATCACCGGGGAGCTGTTTTTT.

The chain combines TRBV4-1 with TRBJ1-1; TRBD1 might be the D (6 bases). The length of the CDR3 is 14 residues. V was pared by 8 bases and J by 0 bases, with 13 bases between. Per the germline V gene, CDR1 is MGHRA and CDR2 is YSYEKL. DNA of the CDR3: TGCGCCAGCCAAAGGGGGACGGTGAACACTGAAGCTTTCTTT. Translation: CASQRGTVNTEAFF.